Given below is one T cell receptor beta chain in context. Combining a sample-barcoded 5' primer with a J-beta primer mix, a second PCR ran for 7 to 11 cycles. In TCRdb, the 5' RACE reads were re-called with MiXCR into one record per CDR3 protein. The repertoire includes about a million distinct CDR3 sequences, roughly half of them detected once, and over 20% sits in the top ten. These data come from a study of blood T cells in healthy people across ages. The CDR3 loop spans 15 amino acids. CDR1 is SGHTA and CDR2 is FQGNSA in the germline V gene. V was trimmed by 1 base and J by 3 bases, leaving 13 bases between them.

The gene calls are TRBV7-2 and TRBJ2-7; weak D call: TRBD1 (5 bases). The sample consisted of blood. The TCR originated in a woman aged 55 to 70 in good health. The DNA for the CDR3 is TGTGCCAGCAGCTTAGACGGTGGGGCTCTCTACGAGCAGTACTTC. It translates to CASSLDGGALYEQYF.